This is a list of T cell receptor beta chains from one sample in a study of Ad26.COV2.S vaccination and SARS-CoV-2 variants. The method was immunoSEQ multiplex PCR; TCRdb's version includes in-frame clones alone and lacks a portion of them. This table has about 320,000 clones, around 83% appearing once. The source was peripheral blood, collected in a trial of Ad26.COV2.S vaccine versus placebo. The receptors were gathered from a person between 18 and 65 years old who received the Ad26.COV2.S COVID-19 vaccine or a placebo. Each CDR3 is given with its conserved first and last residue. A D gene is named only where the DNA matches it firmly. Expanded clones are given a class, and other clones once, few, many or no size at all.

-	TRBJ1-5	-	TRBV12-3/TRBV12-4	CASSLVADEPQHF	TGTGCCAGCAGTTTAGTGGCCGACGAGCCCCAGCATTTT
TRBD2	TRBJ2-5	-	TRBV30	CAWSGQRGKEETQYF	TGTGCCTGGAGTGGTCAGCGGGGCAAGGAGGAGACCCAGTACTTC
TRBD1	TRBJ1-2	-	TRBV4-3	CASSPGTGTNYGYTF	TGCGCCAGCAGCCCTGGGACAGGAACTAACTATGGCTACACCTTC
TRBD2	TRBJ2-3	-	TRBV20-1	CSPGGDTQYF	TGCAGTCCCGGGGGGGATACGCAGTATTTT
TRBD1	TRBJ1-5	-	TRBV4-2	CASSQDWGQGGNQPQHF	TGTGCCAGCAGCCAGGACTGGGGACAGGGGGGGAATCAGCCCCAGCATTTT
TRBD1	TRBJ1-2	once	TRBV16	CASSQRQGGGYGYTF	TGTGCCAGCAGCCAACGACAGGGTGGCGGCTATGGCTACACCTTC
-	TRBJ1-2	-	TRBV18	CASSWDNTNYGYTF	TGTGCCAGCTCATGGGATAACACTAACTATGGCTACACCTTC
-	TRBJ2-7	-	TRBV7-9	CASRSQQGRGYEQYF	TGTGCCAGCAGATCCCAACAGGGACGGGGCTACGAGCAGTACTTC
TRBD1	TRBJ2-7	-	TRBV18	CASSPKGQGAGEQYF	TGTGCCAGCTCACCAAAGGGACAGGGGGCGGGAGAGCAGTACTTC
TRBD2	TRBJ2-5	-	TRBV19	CASSDSGGAAETQYF	TGTGCCAGTAGTGATAGCGGGGGGGCGGCGGAGACCCAGTACTTC
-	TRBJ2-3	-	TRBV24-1	CATSDPTGRGHATDTQYF	TGTGCCACCAGTGATCCCACCGGACGAGGACACGCCACAGATACGCAGTATTTT
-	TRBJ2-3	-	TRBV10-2	CASTLGPLTDTQYF	TGCGCCAGCACCTTGGGCCCCCTCACAGATACGCAGTATTTT
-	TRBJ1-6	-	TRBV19	CASSPRRGTYNSPLHF	TGTGCCAGTAGTCCCCGTCGGGGTACCTATAATTCACCCCTCCACTTT
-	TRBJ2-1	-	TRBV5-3	CGRGTYNEQFF	TGTGGGCGAGGTACCTACAATGAGCAGTTCTTC
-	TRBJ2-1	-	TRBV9	CASSPTGNSYNEQFF	TGTGCCAGCAGCCCAACAGGTAACTCCTACAATGAGCAGTTCTTC
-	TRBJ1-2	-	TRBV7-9	CASSHVEINYGYTF	TGTGCCAGCAGCCATGTAGAGATTAACTATGGCTACACCTTC
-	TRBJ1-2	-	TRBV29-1	CSAGQNYGYTF	TGCAGCGCCGGACAGAACTATGGCTACACCTTC
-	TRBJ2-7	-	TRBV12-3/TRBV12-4	CASTRQPSYEQYF	TGTGCCAGCACACGACAGCCTTCCTACGAGCAGTACTTC
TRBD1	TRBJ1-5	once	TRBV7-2	CASSEGQKNQPQHF	TGTGCCAGCAGCGAGGGACAGAAAAATCAGCCCCAGCATTTT
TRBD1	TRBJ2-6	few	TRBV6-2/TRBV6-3	CASSYSDRGTGANVLTF	TGTGCCAGCAGTTACAGCGACAGGGGAACTGGGGCCAACGTCCTGACTTTC
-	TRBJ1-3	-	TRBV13	CASRGGGTTGNTIYF	TGTGCCAGCAGGGGGGGCGGGACGACTGGAAACACCATATATTTT
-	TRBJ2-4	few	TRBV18	CASSPLRVLPKPFAKNIQYF	TGTGCCAGCTCACCACTTAGGGTTTTACCCAAGCCCTTTGCCAAAAACATTCAGTACTTC
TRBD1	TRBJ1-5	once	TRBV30	CAWTDRGNQPQHF	TGTGCCTGGACAGACAGGGGAAATCAGCCCCAGCATTTT
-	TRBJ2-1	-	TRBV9	CASSAAGTSYNEQFF	TGTGCCAGCAGCGCAGCAGGGACATCCTACAATGAGCAGTTCTTC
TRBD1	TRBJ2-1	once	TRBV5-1	CASSPRRTGSQFF	TGCGCCAGCAGCCCGCGGCGGACAGGGTCCCAGTTCTTC
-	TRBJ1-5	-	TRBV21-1	CASSTPGEGATPQHF	TGTGCCAGCAGCACGCCTGGCGAGGGGGCAACGCCCCAGCATTTT
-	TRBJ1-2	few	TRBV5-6	CASSLERDLLWGYGYTF	TGTGCCAGCAGCTTGGAGAGGGACCTCCTCTGGGGCTATGGCTACACCTTC
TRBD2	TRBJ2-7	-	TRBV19	CASSVGTSGEQYF	TGTGCCAGTAGTGTTGGGACTAGCGGCGAGCAGTACTTC
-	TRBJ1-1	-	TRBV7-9	CASSSLMGTEAFF	TGTGCCAGCAGCTCACTCATGGGAACTGAAGCTTTCTTT
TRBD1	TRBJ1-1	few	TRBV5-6	CASSKGQLNTEAFF	TGTGCCAGCAGCAAGGGACAGTTGAACACTGAAGCTTTCTTT
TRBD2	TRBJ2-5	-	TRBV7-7	CASSNPPGLADETQYF	TGTGCTAGCAGCAACCCCCCGGGACTAGCAGATGAGACCCAGTACTTC
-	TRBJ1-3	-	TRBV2	CASSDFGKVSIYF	TGTGCCAGCAGTGACTTTGGAAAGGTTTCCATATATTTT
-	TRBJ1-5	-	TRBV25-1	CASTPPGDNQPQHF	TGTGCCAGCACCCCCCCGGGGGACAATCAGCCCCAGCATTTT
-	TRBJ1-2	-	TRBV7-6	CASSPRDALRDGYTF	TGTGCCAGCAGCCCCCGCGATGCTCTGAGGGACGGCTACACCTTC
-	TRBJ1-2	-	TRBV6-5	CASSLRGRRYTF	TGTGCCAGCAGTTTAAGAGGGCGACGCTACACCTTC
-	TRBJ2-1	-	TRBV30	CAWSVGAAFYNEQFF	TGTGCCTGGAGTGTGGGGGCCGCTTTCTACAATGAGCAGTTCTTC
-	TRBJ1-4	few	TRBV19	CASSTSSRGRDEKLFF	TGTGCCAGTAGTACCTCGTCGAGGGGTAGGGATGAAAAACTGTTTTTT
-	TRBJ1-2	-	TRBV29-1	CSAGGQSYGYTF	TGCAGCGCCGGAGGACAGAGCTATGGCTACACCTTC
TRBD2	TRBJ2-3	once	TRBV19	CASSMGLITDTQYF	TGTGCCAGTAGTATGGGACTAATCACAGATACGCAGTATTTT
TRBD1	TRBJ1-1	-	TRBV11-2	CASSWTGDTEAFF	TGTGCCAGCAGCTGGACAGGGGACACTGAAGCTTTCTTT
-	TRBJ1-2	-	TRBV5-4	CASSLDGGAKGYTF	TGTGCCAGCAGCTTGGACGGTGGGGCCAAAGGCTACACCTTC
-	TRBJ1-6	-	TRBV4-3	CASSQEGVNSPLHF	TGCGCCAGCAGCCAAGAGGGGGTAAATTCACCCCTCCACTTT
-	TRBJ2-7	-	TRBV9	CASSPGEGYYEQYF	TGTGCCAGCAGCCCAGGAGAGGGTTACTACGAGCAGTACTTC
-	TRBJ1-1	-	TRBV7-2	CASSPGEGWLEAFF	TGTGCCAGCAGCCCCGGGGAGGGTTGGCTTGAAGCTTTCTTT
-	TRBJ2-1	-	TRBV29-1	CSVLPGEQFF	TGCAGCGTTCTCCCGGGTGAGCAGTTCTTC
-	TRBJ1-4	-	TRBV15	CATSKPDYNEKLFF	TGTGCCACCAGCAAACCGGACTATAATGAAAAACTGTTTTTT
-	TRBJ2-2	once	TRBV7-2	CASSSYTNTGELFF	TGTGCCAGCAGCTCCTACACGAACACCGGGGAGCTGTTTTTT
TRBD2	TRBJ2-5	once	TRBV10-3	CAISGGREETQYF	TGTGCCATCAGTGGGGGGAGGGAAGAGACCCAGTACTTC
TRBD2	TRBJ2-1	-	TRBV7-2	CASSFSSGGAIQFF	TGTGCCAGCAGCTTTTCTAGCGGGGGGGCAATACAGTTCTTC
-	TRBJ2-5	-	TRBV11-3	CASSLDGTGTETQYF	TGTGCCAGCAGCTTAGATGGTACAGGGACGGAGACCCAGTACTTC
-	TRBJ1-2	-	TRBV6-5	CASSYSMVYGYTF	TGTGCCAGCAGTTACTCTATGGTCTATGGCTACACCTTC
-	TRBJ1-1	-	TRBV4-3	CASSQGESTEAFF	TGCGCCAGCAGCCAGGGGGAAAGCACTGAAGCTTTCTTT
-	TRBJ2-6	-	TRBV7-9	CASSRGFSGANVLTF	TGTGCCAGCAGCCGGGGGTTTTCTGGGGCCAACGTCCTGACTTTC
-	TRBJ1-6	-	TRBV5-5	CASSLYGGGANSPLHF	TGTGCCAGCAGCTTGTACGGGGGCGGAGCAAATTCACCCCTCCACTTT
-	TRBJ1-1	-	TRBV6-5	CASSQEWNTEAFF	TGTGCCAGCAGTCAGGAATGGAACACTGAAGCTTTCTTT
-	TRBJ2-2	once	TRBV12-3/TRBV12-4	CANSRQMAGELFF	TGTGCCAACTCAAGACAGATGGCCGGGGAGCTGTTTTTT
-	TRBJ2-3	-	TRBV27	CASRPTNTDTQYF	TGTGCCAGCAGGCCGACAAACACAGATACGCAGTATTTT